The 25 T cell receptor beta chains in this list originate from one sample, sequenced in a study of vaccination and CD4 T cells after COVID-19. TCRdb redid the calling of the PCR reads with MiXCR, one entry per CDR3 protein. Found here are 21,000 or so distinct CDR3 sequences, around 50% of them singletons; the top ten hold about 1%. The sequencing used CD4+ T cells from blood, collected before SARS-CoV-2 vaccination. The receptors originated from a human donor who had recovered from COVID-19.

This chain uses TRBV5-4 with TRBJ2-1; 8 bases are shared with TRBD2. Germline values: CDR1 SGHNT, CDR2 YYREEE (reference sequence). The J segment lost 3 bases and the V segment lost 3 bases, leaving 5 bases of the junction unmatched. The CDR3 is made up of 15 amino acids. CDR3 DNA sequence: TGTGCCAGCAGCTGGGGGGGGACTAGCTACAATGAGCAGTTCTTC. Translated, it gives CASSWGGTSYNEQFF.

The CDR3 coding sequence is TGTGCCAGTAGTCCGACCAGGCAGGGGAATCAGCCCCAGCATTTT. Protein: CASSPTRQGNQPQHF. The V call is TRBV19, the J call TRBJ1-5; maybe TRBD1 (6 bases). The germline V gene encodes CDR1 LNHDA and CDR2 SQIVND (reference sequence). The CDR3 is made up of 15 amino acids. Trimming pared 5 bases from V and 4 bases from J, leaving 15 bases between.

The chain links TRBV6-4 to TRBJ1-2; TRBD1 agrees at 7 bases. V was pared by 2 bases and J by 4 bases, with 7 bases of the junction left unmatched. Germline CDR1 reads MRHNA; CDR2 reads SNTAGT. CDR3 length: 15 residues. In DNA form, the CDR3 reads TGTGCCAGCAGTGACGGGGCAGGGGGTATCTATGGCTACACCTTC. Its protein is CASSDGAGGIYGYTF.

The CDR3 sequence is CSAGLAGLPNEQFF. CDR3 DNA sequence: TGCAGTGCTGGACTAGCAGGCCTTCCCAATGAGCAGTTCTTC. The rearrangement joins TRBV20-1 to TRBJ2-1; TRBD2 matches at 8 bases. The CDR3 runs 14 residues. V lost 5 bases to trimming and J lost 6 bases; unmatched junction nucleotides: 9. Germline CDR1 reads DFQATT; CDR2 reads SNEGSKA (reference sequence).

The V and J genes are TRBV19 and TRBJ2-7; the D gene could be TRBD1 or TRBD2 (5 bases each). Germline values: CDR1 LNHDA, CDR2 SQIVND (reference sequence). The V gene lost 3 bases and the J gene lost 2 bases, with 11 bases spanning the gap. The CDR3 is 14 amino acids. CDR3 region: CASSMRTGPYEQYF. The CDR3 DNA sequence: TGTGCCAGTAGTATGAGGACGGGGCCCTACGAGCAGTACTTC.

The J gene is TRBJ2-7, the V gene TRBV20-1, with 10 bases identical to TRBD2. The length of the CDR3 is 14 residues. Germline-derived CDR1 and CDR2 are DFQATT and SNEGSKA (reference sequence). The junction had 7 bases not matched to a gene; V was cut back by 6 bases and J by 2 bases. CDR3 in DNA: TGCAGTGCGGACGGACTAGCGGTTCCCTACGAGCAGTACTTC. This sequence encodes CSADGLAVPYEQYF.

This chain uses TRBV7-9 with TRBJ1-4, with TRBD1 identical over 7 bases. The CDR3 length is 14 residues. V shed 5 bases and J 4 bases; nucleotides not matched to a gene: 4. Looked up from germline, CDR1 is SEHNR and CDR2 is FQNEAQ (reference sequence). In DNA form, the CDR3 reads TGTGCCAGCAGCCAGGCAGGGGGTAATGAAAAACTGTTTTTT. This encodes CASSQAGGNEKLFF.

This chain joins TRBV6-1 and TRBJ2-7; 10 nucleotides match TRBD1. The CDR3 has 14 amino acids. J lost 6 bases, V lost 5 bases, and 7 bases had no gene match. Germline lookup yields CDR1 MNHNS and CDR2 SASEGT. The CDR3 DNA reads TGTGCCAGCAGTCACCCGGGACAGGGGTTCGAGCAGTACTTC. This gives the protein CASSHPGQGFEQYF.

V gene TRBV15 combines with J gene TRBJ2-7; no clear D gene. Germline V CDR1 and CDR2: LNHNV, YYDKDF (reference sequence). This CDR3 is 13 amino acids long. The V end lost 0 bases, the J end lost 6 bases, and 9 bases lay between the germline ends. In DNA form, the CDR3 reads TGTGCCACCAGCAGAGAGACCCTCCTCGAGCAGTACTTC. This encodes CATSRETLLEQYF.

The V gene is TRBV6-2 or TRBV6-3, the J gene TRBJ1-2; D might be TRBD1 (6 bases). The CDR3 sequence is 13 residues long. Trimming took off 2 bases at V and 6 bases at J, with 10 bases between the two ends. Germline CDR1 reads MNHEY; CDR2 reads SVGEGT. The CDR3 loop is CASSYQGMDGYTF. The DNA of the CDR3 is TGTGCCAGCAGTTACCAGGGGATGGATGGCTACACCTTC.

The CDR3 DNA reads as TGTGCCAGCAGTTATGGCACAAGCGGGAGGGGAGAGACCCAGTACTTC. It is translated as CASSYGTSGRGETQYF. V is TRBV27 and J is TRBJ2-5, with 10 bases identical to TRBD2. The CDR3 has 16 amino acids. Germline assignment: CDR1 MNHEY and CDR2 SMNVEV (reference sequence). J lost 4 bases, V lost 4 bases, and 9 bases had no gene match.

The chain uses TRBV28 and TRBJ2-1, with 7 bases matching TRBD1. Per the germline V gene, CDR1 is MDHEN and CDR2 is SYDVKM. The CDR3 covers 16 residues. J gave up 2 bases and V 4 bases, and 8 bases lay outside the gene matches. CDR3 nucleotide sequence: TGTGCCAGCAGTTCTCCCGGGACAGATACCTACAATGAGCAGTTCTTC. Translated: CASSSPGTDTYNEQFF.

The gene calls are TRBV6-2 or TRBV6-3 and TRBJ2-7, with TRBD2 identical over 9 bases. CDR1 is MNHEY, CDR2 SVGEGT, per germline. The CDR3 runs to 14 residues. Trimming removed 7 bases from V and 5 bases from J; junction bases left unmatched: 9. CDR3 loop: CASTASGASNEQYF. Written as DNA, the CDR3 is TGTGCCAGCACCGCTAGCGGGGCTAGCAACGAGCAGTACTTC.

Written as DNA, the CDR3 is TGTGCCATCAGTGAAATACTAGCGGGAGGGGATGAGCAGTTCTTC. Translation: CAISEILAGGDEQFF. The chain has TRBV10-3 and TRBJ2-1; 13 bases line up with TRBD2. The CDR3 totals 15 residues. Germline assignment: CDR1 ENHRY and CDR2 SYGVKD. Trimming at V came to 3 bases and at J to 8 bases, leaving 4 bases not matched to a gene.

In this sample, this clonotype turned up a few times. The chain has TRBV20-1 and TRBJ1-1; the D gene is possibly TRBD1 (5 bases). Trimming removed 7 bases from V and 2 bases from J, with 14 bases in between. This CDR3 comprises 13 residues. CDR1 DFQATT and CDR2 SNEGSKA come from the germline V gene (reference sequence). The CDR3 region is CSGQRVLNTEAFF. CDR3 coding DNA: TGCAGTGGACAGAGGGTCCTTAACACTGAAGCTTTCTTT.

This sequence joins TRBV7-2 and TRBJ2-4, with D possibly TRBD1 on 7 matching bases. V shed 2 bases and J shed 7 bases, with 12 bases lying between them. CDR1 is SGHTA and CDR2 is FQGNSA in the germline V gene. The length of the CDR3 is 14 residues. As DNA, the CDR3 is TGTGCCAGCAGCTTAACGGAGGGGGCGAACATTCAGTACTTC. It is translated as CASSLTEGANIQYF.

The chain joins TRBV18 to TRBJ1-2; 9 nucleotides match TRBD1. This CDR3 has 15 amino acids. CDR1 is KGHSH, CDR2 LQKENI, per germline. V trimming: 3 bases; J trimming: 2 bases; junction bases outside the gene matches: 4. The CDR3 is CASSPPGQGNYGYTF. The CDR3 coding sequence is TGTGCCAGCTCACCTCCGGGACAGGGCAACTATGGCTACACCTTC.

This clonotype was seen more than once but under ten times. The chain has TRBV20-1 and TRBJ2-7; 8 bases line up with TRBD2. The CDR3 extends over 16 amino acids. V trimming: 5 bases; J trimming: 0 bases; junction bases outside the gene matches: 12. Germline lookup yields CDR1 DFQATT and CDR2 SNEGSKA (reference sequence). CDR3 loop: CSAQGPAGGSSYEQYF. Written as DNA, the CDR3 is TGCAGTGCTCAAGGCCCGGCGGGGGGCAGCTCCTACGAGCAGTACTTC.

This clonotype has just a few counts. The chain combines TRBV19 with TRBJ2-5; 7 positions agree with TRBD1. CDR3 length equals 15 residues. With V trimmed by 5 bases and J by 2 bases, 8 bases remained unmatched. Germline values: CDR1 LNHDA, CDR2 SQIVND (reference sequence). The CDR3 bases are TGTGCCAGTAGTCCCCGACAGGGAAAACAAGAGACCCAGTACTTC. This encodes CASSPRQGKQETQYF.

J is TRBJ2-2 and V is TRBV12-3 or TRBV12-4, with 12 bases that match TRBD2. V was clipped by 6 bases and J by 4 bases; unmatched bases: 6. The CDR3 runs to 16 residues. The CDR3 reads CASSKGLAGPTGELFF. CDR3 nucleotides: TGTGCCAGCAGCAAAGGACTAGCGGGACCCACCGGGGAGCTGTTTTTT.

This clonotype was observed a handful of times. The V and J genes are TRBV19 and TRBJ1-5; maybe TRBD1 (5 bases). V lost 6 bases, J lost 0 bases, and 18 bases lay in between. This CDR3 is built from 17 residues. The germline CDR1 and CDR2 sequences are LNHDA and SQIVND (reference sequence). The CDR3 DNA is TGTGCCAGTAGAATAACTGGGGGGGAATATAGCAATCAGCCCCAGCATTTT. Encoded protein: CASRITGGEYSNQPQHF. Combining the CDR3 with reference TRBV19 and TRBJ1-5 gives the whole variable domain DGGITQSPKYLFRKEGQNVTLSCEQNLNHDAMYWYRQDPGQGLRLIYYSQIVNDFQKGDIAEGYSVSREKKESFPLTVTSAQKNPTAFYLCASRITGGEYSNQPQHFGDGTRLSIL.

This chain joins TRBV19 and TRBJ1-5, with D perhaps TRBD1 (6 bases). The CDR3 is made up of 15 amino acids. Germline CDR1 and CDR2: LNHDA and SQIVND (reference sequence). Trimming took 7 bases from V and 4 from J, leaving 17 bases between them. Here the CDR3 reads CASTLQGTQNQPQHF. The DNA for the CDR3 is TGTGCCAGTACACTTCAGGGGACGCAAAATCAGCCCCAGCATTTT.

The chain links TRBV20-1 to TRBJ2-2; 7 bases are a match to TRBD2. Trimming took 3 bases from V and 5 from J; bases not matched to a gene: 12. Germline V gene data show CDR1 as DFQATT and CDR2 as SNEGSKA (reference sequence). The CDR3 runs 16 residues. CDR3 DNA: TGCAGTGCTAGGGGACGCAGCGGGATGACGACCGGGGAGCTGTTTTTT. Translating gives CSARGRSGMTTGELFF.

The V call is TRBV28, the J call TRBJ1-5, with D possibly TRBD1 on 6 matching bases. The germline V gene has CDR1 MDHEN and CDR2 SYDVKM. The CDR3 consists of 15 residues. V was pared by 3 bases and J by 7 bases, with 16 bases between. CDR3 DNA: TGTGCCAGCAGTTTCCCACAGGGCGGCGGGCAGCCCCAGCATTTT. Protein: CASSFPQGGGQPQHF.

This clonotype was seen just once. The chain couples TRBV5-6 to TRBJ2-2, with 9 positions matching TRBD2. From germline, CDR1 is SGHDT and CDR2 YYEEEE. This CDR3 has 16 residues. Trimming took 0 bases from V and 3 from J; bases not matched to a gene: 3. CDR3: CASSLVSGSDTGELFF. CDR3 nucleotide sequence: TGTGCCAGCAGCTTGGTTAGCGGGAGCGACACCGGGGAGCTGTTTTTT.